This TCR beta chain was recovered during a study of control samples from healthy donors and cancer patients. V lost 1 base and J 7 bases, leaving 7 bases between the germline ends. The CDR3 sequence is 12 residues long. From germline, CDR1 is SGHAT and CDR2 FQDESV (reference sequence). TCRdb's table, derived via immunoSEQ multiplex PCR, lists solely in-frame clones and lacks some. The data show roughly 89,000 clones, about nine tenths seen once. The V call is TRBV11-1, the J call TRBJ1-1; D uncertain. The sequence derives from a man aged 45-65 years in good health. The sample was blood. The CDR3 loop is CASSLGAGEAFF. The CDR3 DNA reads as TGTGCCAGCAGCTTAGGGGCTGGTGAAGCTTTCTTT.